This note documents a single T cell receptor (beta chain) sequence. This clonotype was seen only a few times. No cognate antigen has been identified for it. No qualities accompany the bases; no much larger clone lies one base away. This entry belongs to a study of tumor-infiltrating lymphocytes in primary liver carcinoma (dated by TCRdb to 2016 to 2017). For the wider study: Between late 2015 and 2016, a handful of patients in China with histopathologically diagnosed primary liver carcinoma had surgical resection. Of the five patients (three men and two women, aged 30 to 69 years), four had hepatocellular carcinoma and one had combined HCC and intrahepatic cholangiocarcinoma. Tumors of the five patients were stage T1-T3 N0M0 with maximum diameters of roughly 4.2 to 10 cm. Samples yielded roughly 3.5 to 7.13 million productive TCRbeta reads; read depth did not differ significantly between tissue types. For each liver tumor, the study sampled five regions along with adjacent normal tissue and blood, and applied TCRbeta repertoire sequencing, expression microarrays and whole-exome sequencing. A total of approximately 35 specimens from 5 patients, comprising about 25 tumor regions, 5 adjacent noncancerous liver tissues and 5 peripheral blood samples, were covered by TCRbeta repertoire sequencing. Reproducibility between technical replicate repertoires was high, with correlation coefficients above 0.98 and mean shared-clone rates about 0.91.

Blood RNA was extracted from unsorted whole blood using TRIzol reagent, and germline DNA was obtained with the DNeasy Blood & Tissue kit. At the time of sampling, the patients were treatment-naive and had chronic HBV infection. Before surgery, 3 to 5 milliliters of peripheral blood were drawn into K2EDTA tubes. Overall study results and their limits: The study included only five patients, and the authors note findings should be validated in a larger study. Repertoire overlap was found to be higher between tumor regions (mean approximately 35%) than between tumor-adjacent (roughly 17%) or tumor-blood (about 14%) pairs, consistent with antigen-driven expansion. The top 250 clones made up a significantly larger repertoire fraction in tumors than in blood (p = 0.039). Because sequencing covered only the TCR beta chain and unpaired alpha chains were not captured, true repertoire diversity is likely underestimated. Since the samples were bulk and unsorted, there was no way to compare CD4+ and CD8+ T cell repertoires.

A constant-region primer and ProtoScript II reverse transcriptase were used to reverse-transcribe TCRbeta-specific cDNA from 500 ng total RNA. The TCRbeta libraries were prepared through three rounds of nested multiplex PCR following a slightly modified ARM-PCR procedure. Each of the first two PCR rounds ran for about 10 cycles and used multiplex TRBV1-TRBV30 forward primers together with a Cbeta reverse primer. A final 25-cycle PCR with Deep VentR polymerase added sample barcodes and Illumina adapters. Before sequencing, amplicons between 200 and 500 bp were purified from gel using a QIAquick gel extraction kit. TCRbeta amplicons were sequenced on an Illumina HiSeq 2500 with 250-bp paired-end reads. Regarding the original processing steps: Quality trimming of reads was performed with Trimmomatic v0.33, and paired reads were merged with FLASH v1.2.11 so that full CDR3 sequences could be recovered. V, D and J germline segments were assigned to the rearranged TCRbeta sequences using MiGEC v1.2.1b. Clonotype statistics and Shannon-Wiener diversity indices were calculated with VDJtools v1.0.0. To reduce sampling bias, subsequent analyses other than the diversity analysis used only the 250 most abundant clonotypes in each sample. In TCRdb, the public reads were trimmed at Q25 with fastp and aligned with MiXCR, with productive beta chains retained. Here each entry gathers all rows of one CDR3 protein and keeps the most common genes and DNA. The V and J calls and clone size are TCRdb's, not the authors'. The sample table lists about 200,000 distinct CDR3 sequences, less than 70% of them with a count of one. Approximately 6.6% of the sample belongs to the ten largest clones.

CDR1 and CDR2 (SGHRS, YFSETQ) derive from the germline V gene. The CDR3 sequence holds 13 residues, the cysteine and phenylalanine included. Only the CDR3 region is kept as DNA, spanning 39 bases read in frame from base 1. At the junction V is shortened by 3 bases and J by 0 bases, with 5 bases in between. This sequence was found in a woman aged 55-69 years with primary liver carcinoma and hepatitis B virus infection. The chain was built from TRBV5-1 and TRBJ2-3, with the D gene uncertain. Sequencing was carried out using peripheral blood. The CDR3 protein sequence reads: CASSYYSTDTQYF. The nucleotides read TGCGCCAGCAGCTACTACAGCACAGATACGCAGTATTTT.